These 4 T cell receptor beta chains were sequenced from one sample in a study of cytomegalovirus exposure and HLA in healthy donors (dated by TCRdb to about 2017). Library generation was performed with the immunoSEQ multiplex PCR assay. The multiplex PCR relied on a mix of 60 forward primers for TCR Vbeta segments and 13 reverse primers for TCR Jbeta segments. TCRdb took this table from immuneACCESS and kept in-frame rearrangements with V and J called. Such tables lack part of the clones; where checked against another copy, unresolved V genes explain under half of the gap, and the rest is unexplained. Counted in this sample were over 95,000 clones; approximately 69% of them appeared once. The ten top clones hold about 4% of the sample. Input material: PBMCs. The source is a woman in her thirties or forties in good health and CMV-seropositive.

The V and J genes are TRBV18 and TRBJ2-7, with D hard to call. This CDR3 spans 15 amino acids. Germline CDR1 KGHSH, CDR2 LQKENI. Deletions cut 6 bases from V and 5 bases from J, with 20 bases between. This CDR3 reads CASSASGTPINEQYF. As DNA, the CDR3 is TGTGCCAGCTCGGCCTCAGGTACCCCCATCAACGAGCAGTACTTC.

The genes are TRBV12-2 and TRBJ2-7; the DNA was not used to check the table's D call, TRBD1. TRBV12-2 corresponds to a pseudogene. The CDR3 totals 18 residues. CDR3 residues: CASRLARDRVTKTYEQYF. The CDR3 DNA is TGTGCAAGTCGCTTAGCCAGGGACAGGGTAACCAAAACCTACGAGCAGTACTTC.

This clone appeared once. This chain uses TRBV7-9 with TRBJ1-2, with 9 bases lining up with TRBD1. The CDR3 is made up of 14 amino acids. The germline V gene has CDR1 SEHNR and CDR2 FQNEAQ (reference sequence). The trim removed 5 bases at V and 5 bases at J, leaving 6 bases unmatched. DNA for the CDR3: TGTGCCAGCAGCGGATGGGGACAGGGATATGGCTACACCTTC. It specifies CASSGWGQGYGYTF.

The rearrangement joins TRBV6-6 to TRBJ2-5; D ambiguous. The assigned J gene may be wrong: the sequence end matches TRBJ2-7 better. Per the germline V gene, CDR1 is MNHNY and CDR2 is SVGAGI (reference sequence). CDR3 size: 12 residues. DNA of the CDR3: TGTGCCAGCACCCTAGGTGGGTACGAGCAGTACTTC. Its translation is CASTLGGYEQYF.